These 23 T cell receptor beta chains originate from one sample sequenced in a study of spatial heterogeneity in lung cancer. This sample's time point: blood at routine non-recurrence follow-up after resection. TCRdb called the 5' RACE reads again in MiXCR, with one record for every CDR3 protein. Found here are 100,000 to 120,000 distinct CDR3 sequences, roughly 10% of them singletons; the top ten hold approximately 24%. Sequencing used PBMCs, obtained at follow-up. The source of these receptors is a female donor with early-stage non-small cell lung cancer.

This clonotype has a count of ten or more. Here the CDR3 reads CASKKYPGSEQFF. CDR3 nucleotides: TGTGCCAGCAAGAAATACCCGGGATCTGAGCAGTTCTTC. The J gene is TRBJ2-1, the V gene TRBV28, with a weak D call TRBD2 (5 bases). The CDR3 length is 13 residues. The V gene lost 7 bases and the J gene lost 9 bases, with 16 bases spanning the gap. Germline CDR1 and CDR2: MDHEN and SYDVKM.

The chain employs TRBV6-5 and TRBJ2-1; the match to TRBD2 covers 7 bases. With 0 bases clipped from V and 3 bases from J, the junction kept 8 bases outside the gene matches. The CDR3 runs to 17 residues. Germline CDR1 and CDR2: MNHEY and SVGAGI. CDR3 region: CASSYSNWRESYNEQFF. CDR3 in DNA: TGTGCCAGCAGTTACTCGAACTGGCGGGAGAGCTACAATGAGCAGTTCTTC.

Only a few counts were recorded for this clonotype. This chain uses TRBV20-1 with TRBJ2-3; possibly TRBD2 for D (6 bases). The CDR3 is made up of 15 amino acids. Trimming stripped 3 bases from V and 0 bases from J, with 13 bases between. Germline V gene lookup returns CDR1 DFQATT and CDR2 SNEGSKA (reference sequence). CDR3 DNA sequence: TGCAGTGCTAGTTCTCGCGGGGAAAGCACAGATACGCAGTATTTT. Amino acid sequence: CSASSRGESTDTQYF.

This clonotype was recorded many times. The chain combines TRBV12-3 or TRBV12-4 with TRBJ1-5, with D tentatively TRBD1 (5 bases). The CDR3 extends over 12 amino acids. The V end was cut by 2 bases, the J end by 7 bases, with 6 bases between. CDR3 DNA sequence: TGTGCCAGCAGTTTATCAGGGCAGCCCCAGCATTTT. This codes for CASSLSGQPQHF.

This clonotype was seen a few times. The rearrangement joins TRBV13 to TRBJ1-1, with a possible D match to TRBD1 (5 bases). V was cut by 6 bases and J by 7 bases, with 18 bases left in between. The CDR3 has 14 residues. CDR1 is PRHDT, CDR2 FYEKMQ, per germline (reference sequence). CDR3 sequence: CASRRANRGVEAFF. Here the CDR3 DNA reads TGTGCCAGCAGACGAGCTAATCGGGGCGTTGAAGCTTTCTTT. Full variable domain (remainder filled in from reference TRBV13 and TRBJ1-1): AAGVIQSPRHLIKEKRETATLKCYPIPRHDTVYWYQQGPGQDPQFLISFYEKMQSDKGSIPDRFSAQQFSDYHSELNMSSLELGDSALYFCASRRANRGVEAFFGQGTRLTVV.

This chain connects TRBV27 to TRBJ1-6; 8 positions match TRBD1. V dropped 8 bases and J dropped 0; count of bases not matched to a gene: 9. The germline CDR1 and CDR2 sequences are MNHEY and SMNVEV (reference sequence). CDR3 size: 17 residues. The CDR3 DNA is TGTGCCAGCGGACCACGGACAGGGTACTCCTATAATTCACCCCTCCACTTT. Amino acids: CASGPRTGYSYNSPLHF.

This clonotype was picked up many times. The chain has TRBV6-2 or TRBV6-3 and TRBJ2-2; tentatively, D is TRBD2 (6 bases). V lost 7 bases, J lost 6 bases, and 9 bases lay in between. The CDR3 totals 12 residues. Germline assignment: CDR1 MNHEY and CDR2 SVGEGT. The CDR3 reads CASNRLAGELFF. The CDR3 DNA is TGTGCCAGCAATCGACTAGCCGGGGAGCTGTTTTTT.

V gene TRBV29-1 combines with J gene TRBJ1-2, with D hard to call. CDR1 SQVTM and CDR2 ANQGSEA come from the germline V gene. This CDR3 is built from 10 residues. V was pared by 4 bases and J by 13 bases, with 13 bases between. The CDR3 here is CSVAFDHTTF. In DNA, the CDR3 is TGCAGCGTTGCCTTTGATCATACCACCTTC. Drawing the rest from reference TRBV29-1 and TRBJ1-2, the complete variable domain is SAVISQKPSRDICQRGTSLTIQCQVDSQVTMMFWYRQQPGQSLTLIATANQGSEATYESGFVIDKFPISRPNLTFSTLTVSNMSPEDSSIYLCSVAFDHTTFGSGTRLTVV.

V and J are TRBV11-3 and TRBJ2-1, with 12 bases matching TRBD2. Germline CDR1 is SGHNT and CDR2 is YENEEA. The CDR3 runs to 17 residues. With 1 base clipped from V and 3 bases from J, the junction kept 4 bases outside the gene matches. The CDR3 sequence is CASSLGRTSGIYNEQFF. The CDR3 bases are TGTGCCAGCAGCTTAGGCCGGACTAGCGGGATCTACAATGAGCAGTTCTTC.

Notes on this clonotype: A much larger clonotype is one base distant, so this may be a read error. V usage is TRBV7-9 and J usage is TRBJ2-2; 7 bases agree with TRBD2. The CDR3 is 15 amino acids. V shed 5 bases, J shed 4 bases, and the junction held 7 bases outside the gene matches. The germline CDR1 and CDR2 sequences are SEHNR and FQNEAQ (reference sequence). The CDR3 is CASSPGTNLTGELFF. The CDR3 DNA reads as TGTGCCAGCAGCCCCGGGACTAACCTCACCGGGGAGCTGTTTTTT. Together with reference TRBV7-9 and TRBJ2-2, the CDR3 gives the full variable domain: DTGVSQNPRHKITKRGQNVTFRCDPISEHNRLYWYRQTLGQGPEFLTYFQNEAQLEKSRLLSDRFSAERPKGSFSTLEIQRTEQGDSAMYLCASSPGTNLTGELFFGEGSRLTVL.

This clonotype was counted a few times. The chain is built from TRBV29-1 and TRBJ2-1; 14 bases agree with TRBD2. This CDR3 spans 13 amino acids. Germline V CDR1 and CDR2: SQVTM, ANQGSEA. CDR3: CSGTSGSNNEQFF. In nucleotides, the CDR3 is TGCAGTGGGACTAGCGGGAGTAATAATGAGCAGTTCTTC.

The V call is TRBV15, the J call TRBJ2-4, with TRBD1 identical over 9 bases. Germline CDR1 reads LNHNV; CDR2 reads YYDKDF (reference sequence). V gave up 3 bases and J gave up 7 bases; unmatched junction bases: 7. This CDR3 has 15 residues. In DNA, the CDR3 is TGTGCCACCAGCAGCGACGGACAGGGGATGAACATTCAGTACTTC. Amino acid sequence: CATSSDGQGMNIQYF.

This clonotype was detected many times. The gene calls are TRBV6-6 and TRBJ1-5; 7 nucleotides agree with TRBD1. V shed 0 bases, J shed 1 base, and the junction held 18 bases outside the gene matches. The CDR3 runs to 21 residues. Germline V gene data show CDR1 as MNHNY and CDR2 as SVGAGI (reference sequence). CDR3 protein: CASSYSAPTFKTGTSNQPQHF. The DNA for the CDR3 is TGTGCCAGCAGTTACTCGGCCCCAACATTTAAGACAGGGACCAGCAATCAGCCCCAGCATTTT.

The table lists this clonotype with a few counts. V is TRBV29-1 and J is TRBJ1-1; possibly TRBD1 for D (5 bases). Germline V gene data show CDR1 as SQVTM and CDR2 as ANQGSEA. V was shortened by 3 bases and J by 0 bases, with 11 bases between the two germline ends. CDR3 length equals 14 residues. The CDR3 protein is CSVDRARMNTEAFF. CDR3 coding DNA: TGCAGCGTTGACAGGGCCAGAATGAACACTGAAGCTTTCTTT.

This chain uses TRBV2 with TRBJ2-4, with 8 positions matching TRBD2. V shed 11 bases, J shed 5 bases, and the junction held 11 bases outside the gene matches. There are 14 residues in the CDR3. Germline V gives CDR1 SNHLY, CDR2 FYNNEI. In nucleotides, the CDR3 is TGTGCCTCAAAGGGGGGACTAGGGGAAAACATTCAGTACTTC. It is translated as CASKGGLGENIQYF. Full variable domain (remainder filled in from reference TRBV2 and TRBJ2-4): EPEVTQTPSHQVTQMGQEVILRCVPISNHLYFYWYRQILGQKVEFLVSFYNNEISEKSEIFDDQFSVERPDGSNFTLKIRSTKLEDSAMYFCASKGGLGENIQYFGAGTRLSVL.

This chain connects TRBV20-1 to TRBJ1-6; unclear D gene. Deletions cut 4 bases from V and 5 bases from J, with 12 bases between. CDR1 and CDR2 (germline): DFQATT, SNEGSKA (reference sequence). CDR3 length equals 14 residues. The CDR3: CSANSGVNNSPLHF. As DNA, the CDR3 is TGCAGTGCTAATTCCGGGGTTAATAATTCACCCCTCCACTTT.

At least ten counts were recorded for this clonotype. The chain has TRBV24-1 and TRBJ1-1; perhaps TRBD1 as D (5 bases). CDR1 is KGHDR and CDR2 is SFDVKD in the germline V gene. V was pared by 9 bases and J by 1 base, with 8 bases between. The CDR3 loop spans 12 amino acids. The DNA for the CDR3 is TGTGCCACCGTAGGGGAGAACACTGAAGCTTTCTTT. Protein sequence: CATVGENTEAFF.

This clonotype was counted a few times. The chain uses TRBV6-1 and TRBJ2-1; 8 bases fit TRBD1. J gave up 5 bases and V 6 bases, and 9 bases lay outside the gene matches. The CDR3 has 15 amino acids. The germline V gene has CDR1 MNHNS and CDR2 SASEGT. CDR3 protein: CASSLRDRGHNEQFF. Written as DNA, the CDR3 is TGTGCCAGCAGCCTCCGAGACAGGGGTCACAATGAGCAGTTCTTC.

The sample holds many counts of this clonotype. The chain is built from TRBV20-1 and TRBJ2-1; the match to TRBD2 covers 10 bases. The CDR3 spans 19 residues. The V segment lost 3 bases and the J segment 5 bases; nucleotides outside the gene matches: 19. The germline gives CDR1 DFQATT, CDR2 SNEGSKA (reference sequence). The CDR3 protein is CSARAIGLGSGRRDNEQFF. CDR3 sequence (DNA): TGCAGTGCTAGGGCGATCGGTCTTGGTAGCGGGAGGCGCGACAATGAGCAGTTCTTC.

This chain connects TRBV4-3 to TRBJ2-1; D is ambiguous. V dropped 3 bases and J dropped 5 bases, with 20 bases sitting between them. This CDR3 comprises 17 residues. CDR1 and CDR2 (germline): LGHNA, YSLEER. The CDR3 protein is CASSQVPYRRHNNEQFF. For the CDR3, the DNA is TGCGCCAGCAGCCAGGTCCCTTATCGGAGACACAACAATGAGCAGTTCTTC.

This clonotype showed up many times. The chain combines TRBV5-1 with TRBJ2-5; tentative D call: TRBD2 (6 bases). V was pared by 2 bases and J by 4 bases, with 18 bases between. Germline CDR1 reads SGHRS; CDR2 reads YFSETQ. The CDR3 is 16 residues long. The CDR3 loop is CASSLSGSGQRETQYF. CDR3 in DNA: TGCGCCAGCAGCTTATCGGGTAGCGGCCAGAGAGAGACCCAGTACTTC. Using reference TRBV5-1 and TRBJ2-5 for the parts outside the CDR3, the full variable domain is KAGVTQTPRYLIKTRGQQVTLSCSPISGHRSVSWYQQTPGQGLQFLFEYFSETQRNKGNFPGRFSGRQFSNSRSEMNVSTLELGDSALYLCASSLSGSGQRETQYFGPGTRLLVL.

This clonotype was counted at least ten times. The chain is built from TRBV20-1 and TRBJ2-4; maybe TRBD1 (6 bases). Germline lookup yields CDR1 DFQATT and CDR2 SNEGSKA (reference sequence). The CDR3 spans 17 residues. Trimming pared 1 base from V and 0 bases from J, leaving 16 bases between. In nucleotides, the CDR3 is TGCAGTGCTAGAGTCCTCACGGACAGATTAGCCAAAAACATTCAGTACTTC. Its protein product is CSARVLTDRLAKNIQYF.

There are a few counts of this clonotype. This chain joins TRBV5-1 and TRBJ1-2, with 7 bases matching TRBD1. Per germline, CDR1 SGHRS and CDR2 YFSETQ. This CDR3 has 14 amino acids. V lost 4 bases to trimming and J lost 5 bases; unmatched junction nucleotides: 8. The CDR3 region has the DNA TGCGCCAGCAGCCCCGGACAGGAATATTATGGCTACACCTTC. Its translation is CASSPGQEYYGYTF.